These 19 T cell receptor beta chains came from one sample sequenced in a study of T cells in Graves' hyperthyroidism and ophthalmopathy. Amplified regions were TCR beta CDR3 sequences from RNA transcripts. An initial round of RT-PCR targeting the TCR CDR3 relied on the HTBI primer set. MiXCR, run by TCRdb on the multiplex PCR reads, gives a single entry per CDR3 protein. The sample lists some 650,000 distinct CDR3 sequences, approximately 16% seen once, with roughly 3.3% in the top ten. The sequenced sample was blood. The receptors come from a woman in her forties with Graves' ophthalmopathy.

This clonotype was recorded many times. The chain carries TRBV2 and TRBJ2-2; D might be TRBD1 or TRBD2, each matching 7 bases. V lost 2 bases to trimming and J lost 4 bases, with 11 bases between them. CDR1 SNHLY and CDR2 FYNNEI come from the germline V gene. CDR3 length: 15 residues. The CDR3 coding sequence is TGTGCCAGCAGTGAAAGCAGGGGGGGCACCGGGGAGCTGTTTTTT. Translation gives CASSESRGGTGELFF.

This clonotype was observed a few times. Given a much more abundant clone one base away, this may be a read error. This chain links TRBV20-1 with TRBJ2-1, with D possibly being TRBD1 or TRBD2 (5 bases each). The tail of the sequence fits TRBJ2-7 better, so the J call may be wrong. CDR3 length: 15 amino acids. The germline gives CDR1 DFQATT, CDR2 SNEGSKA (reference sequence). CDR3 in DNA: TGCAGTGCTAGAGAGGACGGGGCCCCTTACAATGAGCAGTACTTC. Amino acid sequence: CSAREDGAPYNEQYF.

V usage is TRBV18 and J usage is TRBJ2-4; the D is unclear. This CDR3 contains 12 residues. Trimming took 1 base from V and 4 from J, leaving 2 bases between them. Per the germline V gene, CDR1 is KGHSH and CDR2 is LQKENI. CDR3 sequence: CASSPLKNIQYF. CDR3 coding DNA: TGTGCCAGCTCACCACTAAAAAACATTCAGTACTTC.

This clonotype occurred many times. The rearrangement links TRBV20-1 to TRBJ2-1; 9 nucleotides align to TRBD1. V was clipped by 5 bases and J by 4 bases; unmatched bases: 0. The germline V gene has CDR1 DFQATT and CDR2 SNEGSKA (reference sequence). The CDR3 has 12 residues. CDR3 protein: CSAGTGYNEQFF. The DNA for the CDR3 is TGCAGTGCTGGGACAGGGTACAATGAGCAGTTCTTC.

This clonotype appeared a few times. The V call is TRBV18, the J call TRBJ2-1; 7 bases agree with TRBD2. V shed 3 bases, J shed 6 bases, and the junction held 17 bases outside the gene matches. Germline V gene data show CDR1 as KGHSH and CDR2 as LQKENI. The CDR3 has 18 amino acids. The CDR3 loop is CASSPVGRGSPSGNEQFF. CDR3 sequence (DNA): TGTGCCAGCTCACCGGTGGGGAGGGGCTCTCCCTCCGGCAATGAGCAGTTCTTC.

This chain uses TRBV29-1 with TRBJ2-1, with D uncertain. V lost 2 bases and J 6 bases, leaving 8 bases between the germline ends. Germline V gene lookup returns CDR1 SQVTM and CDR2 ANQGSEA. The CDR3 runs to 12 residues. CDR3 nucleotide sequence: TGCAGCGTTGAACTCCTAGGCAATGAGCAGTTCTTC. Translation gives CSVELLGNEQFF.

V gene TRBV15 combines with J gene TRBJ2-1; 13 bases are a match to TRBD2. This CDR3 is 20 amino acids long. Germline lookup yields CDR1 LNHNV and CDR2 YYDKDF (reference sequence). J lost 5 bases, V lost 4 bases, and 17 bases had no gene match. The CDR3 region has the DNA TGTGCCACCAGCACAAAAAAATTTCCGGGACTAGCGGGAACACACAATGAGCAGTTCTTC. Translation gives CATSTKKFPGLAGTHNEQFF. Based on the CDR3 plus reference TRBV15 and TRBJ2-1, the full variable domain is DAMVIQNPRYQVTQFGKPVTLSCSQTLNHNVMYWYQQKSSQAPKLLFHYYDKDFNNEADTPDNFQSRRPNTSFCFLDIRSPGLGDTAMYLCATSTKKFPGLAGTHNEQFFGPGTRLTVL.

This clonotype was seen only a few times. The V and J genes are TRBV3-1 and TRBJ1-3; D is ambiguous. CDR1 is LGHDT, CDR2 YNNKEL, per germline (reference sequence). V gave up 1 base and J gave up 1 base, with 8 bases separating them. The CDR3 extends over 15 amino acids. The CDR3 loop is CASSQVGRSGNTIYF. DNA of the CDR3: TGTGCCAGCAGCCAAGTGGGCAGGTCTGGAAACACCATATATTTT.

This clonotype came up a few times. The chain carries TRBV28 and TRBJ2-3, with TRBD2 matching 11 bases. CDR3 length: 16 amino acids. Losses at the gene ends were 6 bases for V and 5 bases for J; bases not matched to a gene: 10. Germline V gives CDR1 MDHEN, CDR2 SYDVKM. The chain's CDR3 is CASSTYGTSGVDTQYF. CDR3 DNA sequence: TGTGCCAGCAGCACGTATGGGACTAGCGGAGTAGATACGCAGTATTTT.

This clonotype was detected ten times or more. The chain recombines TRBV30 with TRBJ1-2; 8 positions agree with TRBD1. This CDR3 spans 15 amino acids. With 0 bases clipped from V and 5 bases from J, the junction kept 8 bases outside the gene matches. Germline V gene sequence: CDR1 GTSNPN, CDR2 SVGIG (reference sequence). DNA for the CDR3: TGTGCCTGGAGTGTCTCGGACAGGGTTCGATATGGCTACACCTTC. It yields the protein CAWSVSDRVRYGYTF.

This clonotype was seen only a few times. This sequence joins TRBV6-1 and TRBJ2-1; 10 bases align to TRBD2. V trimming: 4 bases; J trimming: 9 bases; junction bases outside the gene matches: 9. Germline V gene sequence: CDR1 MNHNS, CDR2 SASEGT. The CDR3 sequence is 15 residues long. The CDR3 reads CASSVASGGGGEQFF. The DNA for the CDR3 is TGTGCCAGCAGTGTGGCTAGCGGGGGCGGTGGTGAGCAGTTCTTC.

In its sample, this clonotype was seen a few times. This sequence joins TRBV28 and TRBJ2-1; D not resolved. Between the trimmed V and J ends, which lost 4 bases and 15 bases, there was a span of 19 bases. There are 13 residues in the CDR3. Germline V CDR1 and CDR2: MDHEN, SYDVKM. DNA of the CDR3: TGTGCCAGCAGTTCCCGAATCCCATTTGCGCCGTTCTTC. Protein sequence: CASSSRIPFAPFF.

This clonotype has a count of ten or more. V is TRBV2 and J is TRBJ2-3; the D is unclear. V lost 7 bases and J 11 bases, leaving 16 bases between the germline ends. This CDR3 has 12 amino acids. CDR1 SNHLY and CDR2 FYNNEI come from the germline V gene. The CDR3 sequence is CASTKLLPQQYF. In DNA, the CDR3 is TGTGCCAGCACCAAGCTACTCCCCCAGCAGTATTTT.

Notes on this clonotype: A read error is possible here, since a much larger clone lies one base away. The genes are TRBV12-3 or TRBV12-4 and TRBJ2-5; TRBD2 matches 10 bases. The CDR3 consists of 15 residues. J lost 2 bases, V lost 5 bases, and 5 bases had no gene match. CDR3 DNA sequence: TGTGCCAGCAGTCTCCAACTAGCGGGGCAAGAGACCCAGTACTTC. Its protein product is CASSLQLAGQETQYF.

The V and J genes are TRBV3-1 and TRBJ2-5; 11 nucleotides line up with TRBD1. V lost 3 bases to trimming and J lost 5 bases; unmatched junction nucleotides: 14. Germline loops: CDR1 LGHDT, CDR2 YNNKEL (reference sequence). The CDR3 spans 18 residues. The CDR3 DNA follows: TGTGCCAGCAGCCAGAGGGGACAGGGGGTGCGCGGGACGGAGACCCAGTACTTC. Translation gives CASSQRGQGVRGTETQYF.

This chain joins TRBV4-2 and TRBJ2-3; D not resolved. Trimming took 0 bases from V and 0 from J, leaving 7 bases between them. The germline CDR1 and CDR2 sequences are LGHNA and YNFKEQ. This CDR3 region has 15 residues. The CDR3 here is CASSQEGVSTDTQYF. CDR3 nucleotides: TGTGCCAGCAGCCAAGAAGGAGTCAGCACAGATACGCAGTATTTT.

The chain links TRBV6-2 or TRBV6-3 to TRBJ2-1; no clear D gene. V was clipped by 0 bases and J by 6 bases, with 3 bases between them. Germline assignment: CDR1 MNHEY and CDR2 SVGEGT. The CDR3 length is 12 residues. The CDR3 sequence is CASSYSVNEQFF. CDR3 DNA sequence: TGTGCCAGCAGTTACTCGGTCAATGAGCAGTTCTTC.

In its sample, this clonotype was seen a few times. The chain is built from TRBV5-1 and TRBJ2-7, with a tentative D call TRBD1 (5 bases). The CDR3 is made up of 14 amino acids. Germline CDR1 SGHRS, CDR2 YFSETQ. With 3 bases removed from V and 0 bases from J, the gap between germline ends came to 10 bases. The CDR3 nucleotides are TGCGCCAGCAGCTACGACAGATACTCCTACGAGCAGTACTTC. It translates to CASSYDRYSYEQYF.

The rearrangement links TRBV3-1 to TRBJ2-1, with 10 bases that match TRBD2. CDR3 length: 20 residues. J was trimmed by 8 bases and V by 5 bases; bases with no gene match: 24. Looked up from germline, CDR1 is LGHDT and CDR2 is YNNKEL (reference sequence). DNA of the CDR3: TGTGCCAGCAGCTCACCGTGGGGGCTAGCGGGAGCTCGGGGGTTGGATGAGCAGTTCTTC. Residues: CASSSPWGLAGARGLDEQFF.